The 9 T cell receptor beta chains below were found in one sample sequenced in a study of T cell responses to AZD1222 COVID-19 vaccine. Clones were sequenced by immunoSEQ multiplex PCR, and TCRdb holds only the in-frame ones, with some missing. This repertoire shows about 140,000 clones, 80% to 90% found once; its top ten account for around 1.5%. This material consisted of peripheral blood, taken on day 0 of AZD1222 vaccination. Receptors were obtained from an adult in good health.

This chain connects TRBV2 to TRBJ1-1; a possible D gene is TRBD1 (5 bases). This CDR3 region has 13 residues. Germline V CDR1 and CDR2: SNHLY, FYNNEI. Trimming stripped 5 bases from V and 0 bases from J, with 7 bases between. The CDR3 DNA reads as TGTGCCAGCAGTTCAGGGTTGAACACTGAAGCTTTCTTT. Encoded protein: CASSSGLNTEAFF.

Only one count was recorded for this clone. This chain uses TRBV6-5 with TRBJ1-2; D is uncertain. This CDR3 has 13 amino acids. V was pared by 7 bases and J by 1 base, with 10 bases between. The V gene's germline CDR1 is MNHEY and CDR2 SVGAGI. The CDR3 nucleotides are TGTGCCAGCAAGGACCGTTATAACTATGGCTACACCTTC. It specifies CASKDRYNYGYTF.

The chain employs TRBV29-1 and TRBJ2-3, with unresolved D. The CDR3 extends over 14 amino acids. The germline V gene has CDR1 SQVTM and CDR2 ANQGSEA. Deletions cut 6 bases from V and 3 bases from J, with 16 bases between. CDR3 region: CSVKLLGRTDTQYF. The CDR3, as DNA: TGCAGCGTCAAACTCTTAGGTAGAACAGATACGCAGTATTTT.

The CDR3 here is CASSFLQGTYEQYF. The CDR3 region has the DNA TGTGCCAGCAGTTTCTTACAGGGGACCTACGAGCAGTACTTC. The chain carries TRBV28 and TRBJ2-7; 7 nucleotides line up with TRBD1. Germline assignment: CDR1 MDHEN and CDR2 SYDVKM. J was trimmed by 2 bases and V by 3 bases; bases with no gene match: 4. There are 14 residues in the CDR3.

This rearrangement joins TRBV19 to TRBJ2-1; D unclear. The CDR3 totals 15 residues. Trimming took 5 bases from V and 1 from J, leaving 12 bases between them. Germline V gene lookup returns CDR1 LNHDA and CDR2 SQIVND (reference sequence). Here the CDR3 reads CASSSRGGSYNEQFF. Written as DNA, the CDR3 is TGTGCCAGTAGTTCACGCGGTGGGTCCTACAATGAGCAGTTCTTC.

The chain links TRBV11-2 to TRBJ1-2, with 7 bases fitting TRBD1. The CDR3 sequence is 14 residues long. Trimming at V came to 4 bases and at J to 8 bases, leaving 10 bases not matched to a gene. The V gene's germline CDR1 is SGHAT and CDR2 FQNNGV. In DNA form, the CDR3 reads TGTGCCAGCAGCTCATTGCGACAGGGCGAGGGCTACACCTTC. Protein product: CASSSLRQGEGYTF.

The chain joins TRBV6-5 to TRBJ1-5; 11 bases match TRBD1. The CDR3 is made up of 15 amino acids. Germline loops: CDR1 MNHEY, CDR2 SVGAGI. V lost 2 bases and J lost 4; bases outside the gene matches: 1. This chain's CDR3 is CASSYGQGANQPQHF. The CDR3 nucleotides are TGTGCCAGCAGTTACGGACAGGGGGCAAATCAGCCCCAGCATTTT.

The CDR3 DNA reads TGTGCCAGCAGCTCTGGCGGGACCGGCCCACCACCCCTCCACTTT. Translation: CASSSGGTGPPPLHF. The chain is built from TRBV7-9 and TRBJ1-6; possibly TRBD1 for D (5 bases). CDR1 and CDR2 from the germline V gene are SEHNR and FQNEAQ (reference sequence). This CDR3 region has 15 residues. The V gene lost 4 bases and the J gene lost 11 bases, with 18 bases spanning the gap.

The gene calls are TRBV9 and TRBJ1-2; 10 bases align to TRBD1. This CDR3 has 14 residues. J gave up 8 bases and V 1 base, and 5 bases lay outside the gene matches. Per the germline V gene, CDR1 is SGDLS and CDR2 is YYNGEE. The CDR3 protein is CASSVLETGGGYTF. The CDR3 DNA sequence: TGTGCCAGCAGCGTATTAGAGACAGGGGGCGGCTACACCTTC.